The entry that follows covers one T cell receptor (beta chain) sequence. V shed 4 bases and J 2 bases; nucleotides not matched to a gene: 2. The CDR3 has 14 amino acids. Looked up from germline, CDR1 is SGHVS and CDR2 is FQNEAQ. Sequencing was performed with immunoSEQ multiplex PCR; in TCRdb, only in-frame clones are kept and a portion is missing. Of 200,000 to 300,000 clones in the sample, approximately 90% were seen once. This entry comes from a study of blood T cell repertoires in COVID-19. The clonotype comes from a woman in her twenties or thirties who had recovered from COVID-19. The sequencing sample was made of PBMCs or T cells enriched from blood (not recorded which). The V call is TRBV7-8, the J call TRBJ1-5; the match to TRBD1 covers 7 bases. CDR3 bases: TGTGCCAGCAGCTACGGACAGGGCAATCAGCCCCAGCATTTT. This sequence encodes CASSYGQGNQPQHF.